Listed below are T cell receptor beta chains from one sample, sequenced in a study of patients and donors after allogeneic stem cell transplantation. TCRdb processed the RT-PCR reads anew with MiXCR; each CDR3 protein has one entry. Altogether 150,000 to 200,000 distinct CDR3 sequences are present, around two fifths being singletons, with the ten largest covering 33%. Sequenced input: blood, either unsorted or a sorted T cell fraction (not recorded which). The receptors here all came from a human donor who was either an allogeneic HSCT recipient or a stem cell or donor lymphocyte infusion donor (not recorded which). It is not recorded whose cells these are; they may come from a transplant donor. Both conserved end residues are part of each CDR3. D genes are given only for firm matches. Clone size is not always given. Where it is, it says once, few, many or a class for expanded clones.

d_call,j_call,v_call,clone_size,cdr3_aa,cdr3_nt
NA,TRBJ2-3,TRBV5-1,once,CASSLAGSSTDTQYF,TGCGCCAGCAGCTTGGCGGGGTCTAGCACAGATACGCAGTATTTT
TRBD2,TRBJ2-7,TRBV20-1,NA,CSAILPGLAVYEQYF,TGCAGTGCGATACTGCCGGGACTAGCGGTCTACGAGCAGTACTTC
NA,TRBJ1-2,TRBV7-2,few,CASSLEGLANYGYTF,TGTGCCAGCAGCTTAGAGGGGTTAGCTAACTATGGCTACACCTTC
NA,TRBJ1-1,TRBV6-5,once,CASSYSTMNTKAFF,TGTGCCAGCAGTTACTCGACCATGAACACTAAAGCTTTCTTT
TRBD1,TRBJ1-2,TRBV5-1,NA,CASSYRGNYGYTF,TGCGCCAGCAGCTACAGGGGTAACTATGGCTACACCTTC
NA,TRBJ1-4,TRBV7-2,NA,CASSFKGVSEKLFF,TGTGCCAGCAGCTTCAAGGGGGTTAGTGAAAAACTGTTTTTT
TRBD2,TRBJ2-1,TRBV7-2,NA,CASSLGLGLAGVEQFF,TGTGCCAGCAGCTTGGGACTCGGACTAGCGGGAGTTGAGCAGTTCTTC
NA,TRBJ2-1,TRBV2,few,CASSDPLQDLYNEQFF,TGTGCCAGCAGTGACCCCCTACAGGACTTATACAATGAGCAGTTCTTC
NA,TRBJ1-1,TRBV20-1,once,CSARDEPGPTNTEAFF,TGCAGTGCTAGAGACGAACCGGGACCGACGAACACTGAAGCTTTCTTT
NA,TRBJ1-6,TRBV7-3,few,CASSPSARRSSYNSPLHF,TGTGCCAGCAGCCCCTCAGCGCGTCGAAGCTCCTATAATTCACCCCTCCACTTT
NA,TRBJ2-1,TRBV9,NA,CASSVDLRGPYNEQFF,TGTGCCAGCAGCGTAGACCTCCGTGGGCCCTACAATGAGCAGTTCTTC
TRBD1,TRBJ1-2,TRBV29-1,few,CSDLRTGGNYGYTF,TGCAGCGACCTCAGGACAGGGGGAAACTATGGCTACACCTTC
NA,TRBJ2-1,TRBV9,few,CASSPDFHNEQFF,TGTGCCAGCAGCCCGGACTTTCACAATGAGCAGTTCTTC
NA,TRBJ1-2,TRBV19,few,CASSIGSNYGYTF,TGTGCCAGTAGTATAGGATCAAACTATGGCTACACCTTC
TRBD2,TRBJ2-5,TRBV4-3,NA,CASSQEGVSGKETQYF,TGCGCCAGCAGCCAAGAGGGGGTTAGCGGGAAAGAGACCCAGTACTTC
TRBD2,TRBJ2-1,TRBV9,NA,CASSPGLAGVGGHNEQFF,TGTGCCAGCAGCCCCGGACTAGCGGGGGTAGGAGGGCACAATGAGCAGTTCTTC
NA,TRBJ1-1,TRBV5-1,once,CASSLDRVSEAFF,TGCGCCAGCAGCTTGGACAGGGTCTCTGAAGCTTTCTTT
NA,TRBJ1-1,TRBV7-8,few,CASSSPDWELNTEAFF,TGTGCCAGCAGCTCCCCAGATTGGGAGCTGAACACTGAAGCTTTCTTT
TRBD1,TRBJ1-3,TRBV12-3/TRBV12-4,few,CASSYEQGFGNTIYF,TGTGCCAGCAGTTATGAACAGGGGTTTGGAAACACCATATATTTT
NA,TRBJ2-1,TRBV28,NA,CASGQYNEQFF,TGTGCCAGCGGCCAGTACAATGAGCAGTTCTTC
NA,TRBJ1-2,TRBV12-3/TRBV12-4,NA,CASSFATGGGYTF,TGTGCCAGCAGTTTCGCGACAGGAGGTGGCTACACCTTC
NA,TRBJ2-5,TRBV6-2/TRBV6-3,NA,CASSYGQTSQETQYF,TGTGCCAGCAGTTACGGGCAGACCTCCCAAGAGACCCAGTACTTC
NA,TRBJ2-2,TRBV6-5,NA,CASSKWGNTGELFF,TGTGCCAGCAGCAAATGGGGGAACACCGGGGAGCTGTTTTTT
NA,TRBJ2-7,TRBV20-1,NA,CSARQRIVSYEQYF,TGCAGTGCTAGGCAAAGGATTGTATCCTACGAGCAGTACTTC
NA,TRBJ2-5,TRBV6-6,NA,CASSYSSLVSGQETQYF,TGTGCCAGCAGTTACTCGAGTCTTGTGAGCGGTCAAGAGACCCAGTACTTC
NA,TRBJ1-2,TRBV7-2,NA,CASSPPLGGYGYTF,TGTGCCAGCAGCCCCCCCCTGGGAGGGTATGGCTACACCTTC
TRBD1,TRBJ2-1,TRBV5-1,NA,CASSRIRGRFGNEQFF,TGCGCCAGCAGCCGCATCAGGGGGCGCTTTGGCAATGAGCAGTTCTTC
TRBD1,TRBJ1-1,TRBV3-1,few,CASSVKQGAPRSEAFF,TGTGCCAGCAGTGTAAAACAGGGGGCGCCTAGGTCAGAAGCTTTCTTT
NA,TRBJ1-1,TRBV12-3/TRBV12-4,NA,CASSRTENTEAFF,TGTGCCAGCAGTCGGACAGAGAACACTGAAGCTTTCTTT
TRBD1,TRBJ2-1,TRBV29-1,once,CSVLTGVDEQFF,TGCAGCGTGCTGACAGGGGTTGATGAGCAGTTCTTC
TRBD1,TRBJ1-2,TRBV11-2,few,CASSSITIQGANYGYTF,TGTGCCAGCAGCTCGATTACTATCCAGGGGGCGAACTATGGCTACACCTTC
TRBD2,TRBJ2-1,TRBV7-2,NA,CASSLDSGFYNEQFF,TGTGCCAGCAGCTTAGATAGCGGGTTCTACAATGAGCAGTTCTTC
TRBD1,TRBJ1-2,TRBV14,NA,CASSQDDRGYYGYTF,TGTGCCAGCAGCCAAGACGACAGGGGTTATTATGGCTACACCTTC
TRBD1,TRBJ2-3,TRBV7-8,NA,CASRGQGVDADTQYF,TGTGCCAGCAGGGGACAGGGGGTCGATGCAGATACGCAGTATTTT
NA,TRBJ1-3,TRBV7-2,once,CASSLAHISRSSGNTIYF,TGTGCCAGCAGCTTAGCCCACATCAGCCGATCCTCTGGAAACACCATATATTTT
NA,TRBJ2-1,TRBV5-1,NA,CASSLLRTLSSYNEQFF,TGCGCCAGCAGCTTACTTAGGACTTTAAGCTCCTACAATGAGCAGTTCTTC
TRBD2,TRBJ2-3,TRBV5-1,NA,CASSLGTSGDTQYF,TGCGCCAGCAGCCTCGGGACTAGCGGAGATACGCAGTATTTT
NA,TRBJ1-2,TRBV2,NA,CASSEDPGGYGYTF,TGTGCCAGCAGTGAAGATCCGGGTGGCTATGGCTACACCTTC
TRBD2,TRBJ2-1,TRBV27,NA,CASSFGDYRFF,TGTGCCAGCAGTTTCGGGGACTATCGGTTCTTC
NA,TRBJ2-7,TRBV4-3,NA,CASSQGRGVEQYF,TGCGCCAGCAGCCAAGGTAGAGGGGTCGAGCAGTACTTC
NA,TRBJ2-3,TRBV12-3/TRBV12-4,few,CASNQRSTDTQYF,TGTGCCAGCAATCAGCGGTCCACAGATACGCAGTATTTT
NA,TRBJ1-5,TRBV28,NA,CASTLAGVGSNQPQHF,TGTGCCAGCACCCTAGCTGGTGTTGGAAGCAATCAGCCCCAGCATTTT
TRBD1,TRBJ1-1,TRBV30,few,CAWGTGWTLGAFF,TGTGCCTGGGGGACAGGGTGGACGTTAGGAGCTTTCTTT
TRBD2,TRBJ2-3,TRBV9,NA,CASSVTGTSGRHTDTQYF,TGTGCCAGCAGCGTCACCGGGACTAGCGGGAGGCACACAGATACGCAGTATTTT
NA,TRBJ2-5,TRBV5-6,NA,CASSWGQETQYF,TGTGCCAGCAGCTGGGGACAAGAGACCCAGTACTTC
NA,TRBJ1-5,TRBV6-6,NA,CASSYYSGADTFNQPQHF,TGTGCCAGCAGTTACTACTCAGGGGCCGATACATTCAATCAGCCCCAGCATTTT
TRBD2,TRBJ2-4,TRBV28,NA,CASRGTSGRAKNIQYF,TGTGCCAGCAGGGGGACTAGCGGGAGGGCCAAAAACATTCAGTACTTC
TRBD1,TRBJ1-2,TRBV3-1,NA,CASRRDREAEGYTF,TGTGCCAGCCGACGGGACAGGGAGGCGGAGGGCTACACCTTC
TRBD2,TRBJ2-2,TRBV29-1,NA,CSVEGRERGELFF,TGCAGCGTTGAGGGGAGGGAAAGGGGGGAGCTGTTTTTT
NA,TRBJ2-2,TRBV5-6,few,CASSLVSRSAGELFF,TGTGCCAGCAGCTTGGTTTCCAGGAGCGCCGGGGAGCTGTTTTTT
NA,TRBJ2-1,TRBV7-9,NA,CASSPDISDLFF,TGTGCCAGCAGCCCAGATATTTCGGACCTGTTCTTC
TRBD1,TRBJ2-3,TRBV5-1,once,CASSSAGTGSTDTQYF,TGCGCCAGCAGCTCAGCCGGGACAGGGAGCACAGATACGCAGTATTTT
NA,TRBJ2-4,TRBV28,once,CASSLTQGLAKNIQYF,TGTGCCAGCAGTTTGACGCAGGGGTTAGCCAAAAACATTCAGTACTTC
NA,TRBJ1-1,TRBV29-1,once,CSVGWRSLMNTEAFF,TGCAGCGTTGGTTGGAGGAGTCTTATGAACACTGAAGCTTTCTTT
TRBD1,TRBJ2-7,TRBV6-5,once,CASSERDRDMDEQYF,TGTGCCAGCAGTGAACGGGACAGGGACATGGATGAGCAGTACTTC
NA,TRBJ1-3,TRBV14,few,CASSQPASSGNTIYF,TGTGCCAGCAGCCAACCCGCAAGCTCTGGAAACACCATATATTTT
NA,TRBJ2-3,TRBV10-3,NA,CATLNTDTQYF,TGTGCCACCTTAAACACAGATACGCAGTATTTT
NA,TRBJ2-1,TRBV9,NA,CASSVGDRDEQFF,TGTGCCAGCAGCGTAGGGGACCGCGATGAGCAGTTCTTC
NA,TRBJ2-7,TRBV6-5,few,CASTTADSGHYEQYF,TGTGCCAGCACCACCGCGGACAGCGGACACTACGAGCAGTACTTC
TRBD1,TRBJ1-2,TRBV20-1,few,CSARPRGLYGYTF,TGCAGTGCTAGGCCCAGGGGGCTCTATGGCTACACCTTC